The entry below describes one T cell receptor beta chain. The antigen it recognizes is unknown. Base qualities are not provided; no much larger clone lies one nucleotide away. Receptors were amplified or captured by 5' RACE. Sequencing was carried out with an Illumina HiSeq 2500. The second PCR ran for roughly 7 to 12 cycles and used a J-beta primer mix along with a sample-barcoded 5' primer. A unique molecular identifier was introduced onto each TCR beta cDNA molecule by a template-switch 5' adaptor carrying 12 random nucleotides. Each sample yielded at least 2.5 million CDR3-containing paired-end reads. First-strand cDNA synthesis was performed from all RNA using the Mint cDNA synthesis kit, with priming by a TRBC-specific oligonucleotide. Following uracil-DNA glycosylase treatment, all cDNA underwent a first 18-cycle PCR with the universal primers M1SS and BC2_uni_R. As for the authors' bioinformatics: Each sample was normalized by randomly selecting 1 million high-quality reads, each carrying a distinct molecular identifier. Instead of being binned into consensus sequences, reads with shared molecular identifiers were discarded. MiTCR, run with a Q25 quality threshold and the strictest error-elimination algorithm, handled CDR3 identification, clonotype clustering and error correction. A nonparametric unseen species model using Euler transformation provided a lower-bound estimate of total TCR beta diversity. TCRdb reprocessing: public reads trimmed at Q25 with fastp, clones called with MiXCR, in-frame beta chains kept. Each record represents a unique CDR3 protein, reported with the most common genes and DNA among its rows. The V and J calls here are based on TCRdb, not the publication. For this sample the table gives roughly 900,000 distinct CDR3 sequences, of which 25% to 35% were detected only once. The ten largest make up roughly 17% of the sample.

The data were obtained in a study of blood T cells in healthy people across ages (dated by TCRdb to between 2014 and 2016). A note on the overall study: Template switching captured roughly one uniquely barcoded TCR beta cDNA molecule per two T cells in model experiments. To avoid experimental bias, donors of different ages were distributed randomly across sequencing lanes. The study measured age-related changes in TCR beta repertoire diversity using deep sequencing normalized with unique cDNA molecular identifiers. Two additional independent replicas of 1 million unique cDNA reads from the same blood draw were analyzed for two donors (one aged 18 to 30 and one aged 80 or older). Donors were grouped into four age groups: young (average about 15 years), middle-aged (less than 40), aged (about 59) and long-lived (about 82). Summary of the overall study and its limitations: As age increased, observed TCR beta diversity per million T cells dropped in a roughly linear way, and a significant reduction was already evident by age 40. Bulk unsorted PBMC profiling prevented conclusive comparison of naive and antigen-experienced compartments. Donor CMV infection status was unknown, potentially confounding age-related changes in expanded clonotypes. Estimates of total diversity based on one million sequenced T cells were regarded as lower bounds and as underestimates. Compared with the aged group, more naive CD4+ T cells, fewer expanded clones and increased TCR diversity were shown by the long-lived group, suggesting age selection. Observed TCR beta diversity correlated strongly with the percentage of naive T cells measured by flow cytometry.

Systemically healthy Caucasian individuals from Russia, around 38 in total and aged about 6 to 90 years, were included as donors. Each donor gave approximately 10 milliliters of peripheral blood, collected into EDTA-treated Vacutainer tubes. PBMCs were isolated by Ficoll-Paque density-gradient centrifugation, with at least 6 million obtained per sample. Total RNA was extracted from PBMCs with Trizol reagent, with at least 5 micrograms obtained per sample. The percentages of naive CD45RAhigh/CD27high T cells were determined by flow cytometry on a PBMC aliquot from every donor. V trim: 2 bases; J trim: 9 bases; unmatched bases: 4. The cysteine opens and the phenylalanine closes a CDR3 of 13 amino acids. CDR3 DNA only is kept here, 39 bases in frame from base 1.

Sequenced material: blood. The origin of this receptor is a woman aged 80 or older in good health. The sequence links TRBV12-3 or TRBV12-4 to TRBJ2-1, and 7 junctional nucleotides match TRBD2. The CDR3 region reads CASSLWGEGEQFF. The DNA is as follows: TGTGCCAGCAGTTTATGGGGGGAGGGTGAGCAGTTCTTC.